These 20 T cell receptor beta chains were all obtained from the same sample, sequenced in a study of shared clonotypes between healthy human individuals. Generated by immunoSEQ multiplex PCR, the TCRdb table keeps only in-frame clones and is missing some. The data contain around 300,000 clones, around 86% of them singletons. Sequenced: memory CD8+ T cells sorted from blood. Specified subset: CD45RO+ cells pooled with CCR7-negative TemRA cells. The receptors were sampled from a man younger than 35 in good health.

The J gene is TRBJ1-5, the V gene TRBV30, with D maybe TRBD1 (6 bases). Germline loops: CDR1 GTSNPN, CDR2 SVGIG (reference sequence). The CDR3 length is 13 residues. Trimming took 0 bases from V and 5 from J, leaving 8 bases between them. CDR3 nucleotides: TGTGCCTGGAGTGTACAGGGTGATCAGCCCCAGCATTTT. It is translated as CAWSVQGDQPQHF. The whole variable domain, filled in from reference TRBV30 and TRBJ1-5, reads SQTIHQWPATLVQPVGSPLSLECTVEGTSNPNLYWYRQAAGRGLQLLFYSVGIGQISSEVPQNLSASRPQDRQFILSSKKLLLSDSGFYLCAWSVQGDQPQHFGDGTRLSIL.

The chain employs TRBV7-6 and TRBJ2-7; D is unclear. The CDR3 consists of 12 residues. Trimming shortened V by 5 bases and J by 7 bases, and 12 bases separated the two germline ends. Germline lookup yields CDR1 SGHVS and CDR2 FNYEAQ. CDR3 residues: CASSPDLREQYF. In DNA form, the CDR3 reads TGTGCCAGCAGCCCGGACCTGAGGGAGCAGTACTTC.

The rearrangement uses TRBV5-1 and TRBJ1-1; the D is unclear. Trimming took off 2 bases at V and 1 base at J, with 9 bases between the two ends. The germline gives CDR1 SGHRS, CDR2 YFSETQ. The CDR3 contains 14 residues. The CDR3 sequence is CASSLPRGNTEAFF. CDR3 nucleotides: TGCGCCAGCAGCTTACCCCGAGGGAACACTGAAGCTTTCTTT.

CDR3 in amino acids: CASSLNRTNHNEQFF. The CDR3 DNA reads TGTGCCAGCAGTTTGAACAGGACAAACCACAATGAGCAGTTCTTC. This rearrangement joins TRBV27 to TRBJ2-1, with D tentatively TRBD1 (5 bases). CDR3 length: 15 residues. CDR1 is MNHEY, CDR2 SMNVEV, per germline (reference sequence). Trimming took 3 bases from V and 5 from J, leaving 14 bases between them.

The chain links TRBV4-1 to TRBJ1-6, with D unresolved. Germline V gene lookup returns CDR1 MGHRA and CDR2 YSYEKL. With 0 bases removed from V and 0 bases from J, the gap between germline ends came to 9 bases. CDR3 size: 17 residues. This CDR3 reads CASSQDEGSSYNSPLHF. CDR3 bases: TGCGCCAGCAGCCAAGATGAGGGTAGCTCCTATAATTCACCCCTCCACTTT.

The chain joins TRBV6-5 to TRBJ2-7; perhaps D is TRBD1 or TRBD2 (5 bases each). V was cut by 1 base and J by 2 bases, with 12 bases left in between. Germline values: CDR1 MNHEY, CDR2 SVGAGI. The CDR3 consists of 15 residues. CDR3 sequence reads: CASSYYRDLPYEQYF. CDR3 sequence (DNA): TGTGCCAGCAGTTACTACCGGGACCTTCCCTACGAGCAGTACTTC.

This chain connects TRBV9 to TRBJ1-1; the D is unclear. The germline V gene has CDR1 SGDLS and CDR2 YYNGEE. V was trimmed by 0 bases and J by 4 bases, leaving 7 bases between them. The length of the CDR3 is 13 residues. For the CDR3, the DNA is TGTGCCAGCAGCGTAGGCATGAGCACTGAAGCTTTCTTT. Protein: CASSVGMSTEAFF.

V and J are TRBV30 and TRBJ2-3; D uncertain. Trimming pared 2 bases from V and 2 bases from J, leaving 17 bases between. The CDR3 is made up of 16 amino acids. Germline values: CDR1 GTSNPN, CDR2 SVGIG (reference sequence). The CDR3 loop is CAWSPRPDPYTDTQYF. The CDR3 bases are TGTGCCTGGAGTCCTCGCCCGGATCCTTACACAGATACGCAGTATTTT.

This clone has ten or more counts. V is TRBV4-2 and J is TRBJ1-1; no clear D gene. Trimming removed 2 bases at V and 0 bases at J, with 7 bases between. The CDR3 is 14 residues long. Germline CDR1 LGHNA, CDR2 YNFKEQ. CDR3 region: CASSQSIMNTEAFF. In DNA, the CDR3 is TGTGCCAGCAGCCAATCCATCATGAACACTGAAGCTTTCTTT.

The chain recombines TRBV27 with TRBJ1-5; D gene unclear. Germline V gives CDR1 MNHEY, CDR2 SMNVEV (reference sequence). This CDR3 has 14 amino acids. V was shortened by 4 bases and J by 5 bases, with 12 bases between the two germline ends. The CDR3 DNA is TGTGCCAGCAGTTATCGGGCAAGACATCAGCCCCAGCATTTT. Translating it yields CASSYRARHQPQHF.

The chain links TRBV13 to TRBJ1-1; tentative D call: TRBD1 (5 bases). Germline loops: CDR1 PRHDT, CDR2 FYEKMQ (reference sequence). V shed 6 bases and J shed 1 base, with 12 bases lying between them. The CDR3 has 14 amino acids. The CDR3 region has the DNA TGTGCCAGCAGAAACAGACAGAGGAACACTGAAGCTTTCTTT. Protein: CASRNRQRNTEAFF.

This chain links TRBV5-1 with TRBJ1-1; maybe TRBD1 (6 bases). The V end was cut by 2 bases, the J end by 4 bases, with 9 bases between. This CDR3 has 13 residues. The germline gives CDR1 SGHRS, CDR2 YFSETQ. The CDR3 reads CASSFEGGTEAFF. In DNA form, the CDR3 reads TGCGCCAGCAGCTTTGAAGGGGGCACTGAAGCTTTCTTT.

The chain joins TRBV5-1 to TRBJ1-2; no reliable D call. The V and J ends lost 0 bases and 2 bases respectively, with 8 bases between them. Germline assignment: CDR1 SGHRS and CDR2 YFSETQ. The length of the CDR3 is 14 residues. The CDR3, as DNA: TGCGCCAGCAGCTTGGGGACGACCAACTATGGCTACACCTTC. Translation: CASSLGTTNYGYTF.

This clone showed up just once. The chain has TRBV10-3 and TRBJ2-7; D may be TRBD1 or TRBD2 (5 bases each). Per the germline V gene, CDR1 is ENHRY and CDR2 is SYGVKD. The V end lost 2 bases, the J end lost 7 bases, and 18 bases lay between the germline ends. This CDR3 is built from 15 residues. The CDR3 is CAISEERLDKGEQYF. For the CDR3, the DNA is TGTGCCATCAGTGAGGAGCGGTTGGACAAGGGGGAGCAGTACTTC.

V gene TRBV27 combines with J gene TRBJ2-2; D not resolved. CDR1 MNHEY and CDR2 SMNVEV come from the germline V gene (reference sequence). V lost 4 bases to trimming and J lost 2 bases, with 11 bases between them. The CDR3 totals 15 residues. This CDR3 reads CASSSPLGNTGELFF. The DNA of the CDR3 is TGTGCCAGCAGTTCCCCTCTAGGAAACACCGGGGAGCTGTTTTTT.

V and J are TRBV12-5 and TRBJ2-3; 8 bases are a match to TRBD2. CDR3 length equals 15 residues. V gave up 5 bases and J gave up 2 bases; unmatched junction bases: 6. The germline V gene encodes CDR1 LGHNT and CDR2 FRNRAP. CDR3 in amino acids: CASGQAGVDTDTQYF. Here the CDR3 DNA reads TGTGCTAGTGGTCAAGCGGGAGTTGACACAGATACGCAGTATTTT.

The chain employs TRBV2 and TRBJ1-2; D is possibly TRBD1 (5 bases). This CDR3 contains 14 residues. Germline loops: CDR1 SNHLY, CDR2 FYNNEI. V gave up 2 bases and J gave up 4 bases, with 11 bases separating them. CDR3 amino acids: CASSEIRGPYGYTF. The CDR3 coding sequence is TGTGCCAGCAGTGAAATAAGGGGCCCCTATGGCTACACCTTC. Variable domain in full (rest from reference TRBV2 and TRBJ1-2): EPEVTQTPSHQVTQMGQEVILRCVPISNHLYFYWYRQILGQKVEFLVSFYNNEISEKSEIFDDQFSVERPDGSNFTLKIRSTKLEDSAMYFCASSEIRGPYGYTFGSGTRLTVV.

The chain recombines TRBV28 with TRBJ2-5, with TRBD2 as a possible D gene (7 bases). Germline V CDR1 and CDR2: MDHEN, SYDVKM. V shed 9 bases and J shed 3 bases, with 20 bases lying between them. This CDR3 region has 15 residues. The CDR3 DNA reads as TGTGCCAGTGTAATCTACCGGGGGGCAGAAGAGACCCAGTACTTC. Encoded protein: CASVIYRGAEETQYF.

J is TRBJ1-2 and V is TRBV19; D gene unclear. This CDR3 is built from 13 residues. The germline V gene has CDR1 LNHDA and CDR2 SQIVND (reference sequence). Trimming left V 4 bases short and J 6 bases short, with 12 bases between. The chain's CDR3 is CASSKVRRHGYTF. CDR3 coding DNA: TGTGCCAGTAGTAAGGTCAGGCGGCATGGCTACACCTTC.

The chain links TRBV5-1 to TRBJ2-7, with TRBD1 identical over 12 bases. The germline gives CDR1 SGHRS, CDR2 YFSETQ. The CDR3 has 15 amino acids. V gave up 4 bases and J gave up 3 bases; unmatched junction bases: 5. The CDR3, as DNA: TGCGCCAGCAGCAAGGGACAGGGGGCGTTCTACGAGCAGTACTTC. Its translation is CASSKGQGAFYEQYF.